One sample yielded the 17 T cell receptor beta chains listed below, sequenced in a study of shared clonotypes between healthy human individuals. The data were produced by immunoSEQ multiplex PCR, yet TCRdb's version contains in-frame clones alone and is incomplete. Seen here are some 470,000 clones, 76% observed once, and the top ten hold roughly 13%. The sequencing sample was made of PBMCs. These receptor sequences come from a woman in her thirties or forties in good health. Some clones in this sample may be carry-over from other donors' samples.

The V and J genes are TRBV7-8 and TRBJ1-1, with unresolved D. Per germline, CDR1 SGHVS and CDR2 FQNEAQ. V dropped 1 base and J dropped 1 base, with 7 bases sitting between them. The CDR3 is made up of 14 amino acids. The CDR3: CASSLGRRNTEAFF. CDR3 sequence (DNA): TGTGCCAGCAGCTTAGGACGGAGGAACACTGAAGCTTTCTTT. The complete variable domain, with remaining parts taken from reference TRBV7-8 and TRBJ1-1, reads GAGVSQSPRYKVAKRGQDVALRCDPISGHVSLFWYQQALGQGPEFLTYFQNEAQLDKSGLPSDRFFAERPEGSVSTLKIQRTQQEDSAVYLCASSLGRRNTEAFFGQGTRLTVV.

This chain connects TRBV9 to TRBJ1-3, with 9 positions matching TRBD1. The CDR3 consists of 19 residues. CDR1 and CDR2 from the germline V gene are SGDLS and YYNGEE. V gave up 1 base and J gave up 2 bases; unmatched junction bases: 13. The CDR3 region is CASSVLPYRGRGTGNTIYF. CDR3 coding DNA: TGTGCCAGCAGCGTACTCCCGTACAGGGGGCGGGGGACTGGAAACACCATATATTTT. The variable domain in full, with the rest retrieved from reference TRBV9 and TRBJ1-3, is DSGVTQTPKHLITATGQRVTLRCSPRSGDLSVYWYQQSLDQGLQFLIQYYNGEERAKGNILERFSAQQFPDLHSELNLSSLELGDSALYFCASSVLPYRGRGTGNTIYFGEGSWLTVV.

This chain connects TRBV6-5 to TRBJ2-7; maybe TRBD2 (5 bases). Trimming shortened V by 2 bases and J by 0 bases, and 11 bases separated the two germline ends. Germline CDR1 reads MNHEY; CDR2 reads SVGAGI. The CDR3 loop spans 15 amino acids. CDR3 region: CASSYPDSSSYEQYF. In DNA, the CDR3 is TGTGCCAGCAGTTACCCGGACTCAAGCTCCTACGAGCAGTACTTC.

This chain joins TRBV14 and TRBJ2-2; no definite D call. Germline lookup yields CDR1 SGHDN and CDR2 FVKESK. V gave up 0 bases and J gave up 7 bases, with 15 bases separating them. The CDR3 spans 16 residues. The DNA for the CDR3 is TGTGCCAGCAGCCAAGAGGCCTCAGCCTTGTACGGGGAGCTGTTTTTT. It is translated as CASSQEASALYGELFF.

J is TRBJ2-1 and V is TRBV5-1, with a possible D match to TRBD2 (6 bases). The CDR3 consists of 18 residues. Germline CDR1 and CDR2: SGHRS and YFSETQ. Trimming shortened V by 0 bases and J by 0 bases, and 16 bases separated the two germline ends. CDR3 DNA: TGCGCCAGCAGCTTGGCCTTGGGGGGAATGCACTCCTACAATGAGCAGTTCTTC. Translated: CASSLALGGMHSYNEQFF.

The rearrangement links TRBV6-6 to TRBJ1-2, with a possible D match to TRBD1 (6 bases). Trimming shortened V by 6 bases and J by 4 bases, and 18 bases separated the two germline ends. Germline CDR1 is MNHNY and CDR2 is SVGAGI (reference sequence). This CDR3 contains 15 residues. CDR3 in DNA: TGTGCCAGCAGGGGTCACGGGGGCCAGGCCTATGGCTACACCTTC. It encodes CASRGHGGQAYGYTF.

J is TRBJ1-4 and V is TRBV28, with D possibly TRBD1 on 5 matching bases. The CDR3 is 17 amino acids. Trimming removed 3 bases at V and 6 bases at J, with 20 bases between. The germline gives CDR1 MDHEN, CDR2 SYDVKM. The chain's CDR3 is CASSFWTKTGSYEKLFF. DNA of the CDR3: TGTGCCAGCAGTTTTTGGACAAAGACTGGGAGTTATGAAAAACTGTTTTTT. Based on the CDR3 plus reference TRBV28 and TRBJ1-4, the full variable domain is DVKVTQSSRYLVKRTGEKVFLECVQDMDHENMFWYRQDPGLGLRLIYFSYDVKMKEKGDIPEGYSVSREKKERFSLILESASTNQTSMYLCASSFWTKTGSYEKLFFGSGTQLSVL.

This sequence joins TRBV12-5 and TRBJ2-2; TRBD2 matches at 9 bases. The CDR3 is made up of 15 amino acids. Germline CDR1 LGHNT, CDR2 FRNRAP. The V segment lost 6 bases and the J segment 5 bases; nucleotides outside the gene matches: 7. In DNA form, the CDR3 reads TGTGCTAGTGGGGATAGCGGGAGAGGGACCGGGGAGCTGTTTTTT. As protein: CASGDSGRGTGELFF.

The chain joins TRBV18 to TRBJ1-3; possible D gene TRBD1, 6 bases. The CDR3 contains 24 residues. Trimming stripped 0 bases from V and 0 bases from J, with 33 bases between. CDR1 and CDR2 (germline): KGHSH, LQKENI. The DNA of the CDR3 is TGTGCCAGCTCACCACCGTTTTCAGTTGCCCGACAGGAACGGGGTCTGCCCTCTGGAAACACCATATATTTT. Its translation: CASSPPFSVARQERGLPSGNTIYF.

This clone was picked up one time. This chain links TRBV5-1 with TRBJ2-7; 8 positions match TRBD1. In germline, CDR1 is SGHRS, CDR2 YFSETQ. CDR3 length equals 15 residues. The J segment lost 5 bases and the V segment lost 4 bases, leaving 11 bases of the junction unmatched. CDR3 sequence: CASSRQGQGGDEQYF. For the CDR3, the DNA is TGCGCCAGCAGCCGTCAAGGACAGGGAGGCGACGAGCAGTACTTC.

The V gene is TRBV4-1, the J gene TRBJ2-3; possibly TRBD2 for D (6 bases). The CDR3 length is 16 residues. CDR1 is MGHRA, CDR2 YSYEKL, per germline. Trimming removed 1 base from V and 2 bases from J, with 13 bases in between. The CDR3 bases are TGCGCCAGCAGCCAAGCCGCCGGGACTCTCACAGATACGCAGTATTTT. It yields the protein CASSQAAGTLTDTQYF.

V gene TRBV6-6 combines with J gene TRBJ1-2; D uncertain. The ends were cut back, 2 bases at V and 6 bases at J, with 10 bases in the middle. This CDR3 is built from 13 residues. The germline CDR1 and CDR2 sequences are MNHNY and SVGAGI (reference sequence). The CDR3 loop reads CASSYAPRDGYTF. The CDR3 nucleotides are TGTGCCAGCAGTTACGCCCCCCGGGATGGCTACACCTTC.

The CDR3 loop reads CASSEDLMLSTDTQYF. CDR3 nucleotide sequence: TGCGCCAGCAGCGAGGACTTAATGTTAAGCACAGATACGCAGTATTTT. The chain employs TRBV5-1 and TRBJ2-3; maybe TRBD2 (5 bases). Per germline, CDR1 SGHRS and CDR2 YFSETQ. V shed 4 bases and J shed 0 bases, with 15 bases lying between them. The CDR3 is made up of 16 amino acids.

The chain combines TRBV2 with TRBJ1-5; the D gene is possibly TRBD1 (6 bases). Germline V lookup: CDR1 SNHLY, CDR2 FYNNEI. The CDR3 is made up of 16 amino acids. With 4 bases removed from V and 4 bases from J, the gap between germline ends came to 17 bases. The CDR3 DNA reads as TGTGCCAGCAGTGCGAACAGGGCGGTTGGAAATCAGCCCCAGCATTTT. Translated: CASSANRAVGNQPQHF.

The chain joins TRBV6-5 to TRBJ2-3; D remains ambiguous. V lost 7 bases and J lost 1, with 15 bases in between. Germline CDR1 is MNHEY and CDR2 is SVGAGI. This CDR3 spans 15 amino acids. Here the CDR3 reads CASTRTFSGTDTQYF. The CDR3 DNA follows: TGTGCCAGCACCCGGACCTTCAGCGGCACAGATACGCAGTATTTT.

The CDR3 here is CASSTAAAGELFF. Here the CDR3 DNA reads TGCGCCAGCAGCACAGCTGCGGCCGGGGAGCTGTTTTTT. The chain couples TRBV10-1 to TRBJ2-2; D is unresolved. The CDR3 spans 13 residues. Germline CDR1 is WNHNN and CDR2 is SYGVQD (reference sequence). The V gene lost 6 bases and the J gene lost 6 bases, with 11 bases spanning the gap.

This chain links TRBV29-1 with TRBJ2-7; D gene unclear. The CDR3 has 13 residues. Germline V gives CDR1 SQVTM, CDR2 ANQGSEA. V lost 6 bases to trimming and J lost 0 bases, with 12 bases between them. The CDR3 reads CSVVKVSSYEQYF. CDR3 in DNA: TGCAGCGTCGTAAAGGTCAGCTCCTACGAGCAGTACTTC.